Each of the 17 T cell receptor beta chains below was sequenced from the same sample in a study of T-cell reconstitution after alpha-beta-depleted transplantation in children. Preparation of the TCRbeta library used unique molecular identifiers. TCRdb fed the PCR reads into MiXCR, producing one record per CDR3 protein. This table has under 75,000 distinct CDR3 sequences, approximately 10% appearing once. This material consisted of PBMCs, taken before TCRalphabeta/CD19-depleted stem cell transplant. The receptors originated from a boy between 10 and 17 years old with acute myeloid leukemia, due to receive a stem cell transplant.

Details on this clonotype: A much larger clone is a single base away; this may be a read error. For the CDR3, the DNA is TGCAGTGCTAGGGCACAGGGTCGGGAGCAGAACTTC. Encoded protein: CSARAQGREQNF. V is TRBV20-1 and J is TRBJ2-7, with D perhaps assigned TRBD1 or TRBD2 (6 bases each). CDR3 length equals 12 residues. The germline V gene has CDR1 DFQATT and CDR2 SNEGSKA (reference sequence).

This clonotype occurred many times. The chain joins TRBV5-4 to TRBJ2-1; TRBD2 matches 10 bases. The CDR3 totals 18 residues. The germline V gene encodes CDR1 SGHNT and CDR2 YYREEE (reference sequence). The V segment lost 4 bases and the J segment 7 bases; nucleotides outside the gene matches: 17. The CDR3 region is CASSRQAGGPRALNEQFF. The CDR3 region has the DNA TGTGCCAGCAGCCGGCAAGCGGGAGGGCCCCGAGCTCTTAATGAGCAGTTCTTC.

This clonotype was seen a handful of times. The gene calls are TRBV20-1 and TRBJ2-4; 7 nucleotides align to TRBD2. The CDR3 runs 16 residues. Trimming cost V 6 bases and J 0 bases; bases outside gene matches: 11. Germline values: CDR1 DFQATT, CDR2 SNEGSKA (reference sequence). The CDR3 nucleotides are TGCAGTGCCAGCGTGACTAGCCCATTAGCCAAAAACATTCAGTACTTC. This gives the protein CSASVTSPLAKNIQYF.

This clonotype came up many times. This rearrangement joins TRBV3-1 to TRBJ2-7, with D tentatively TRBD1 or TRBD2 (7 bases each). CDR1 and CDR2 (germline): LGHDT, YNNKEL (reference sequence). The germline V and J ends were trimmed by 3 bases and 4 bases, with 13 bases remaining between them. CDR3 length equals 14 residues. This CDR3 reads CASSQRQGGYEQYV. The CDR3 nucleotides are TGTGCCAGCAGCCAGCGCCAGGGGGGGTACGAGCAGTACGTC.

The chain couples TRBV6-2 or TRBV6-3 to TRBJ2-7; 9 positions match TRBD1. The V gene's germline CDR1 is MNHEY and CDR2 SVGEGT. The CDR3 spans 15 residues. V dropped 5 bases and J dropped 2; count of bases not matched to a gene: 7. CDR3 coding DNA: TGTGCCAGCAGTCCACCGGGACAGGGAACCTACGAGCAGTACTTC. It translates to CASSPPGQGTYEQYF.

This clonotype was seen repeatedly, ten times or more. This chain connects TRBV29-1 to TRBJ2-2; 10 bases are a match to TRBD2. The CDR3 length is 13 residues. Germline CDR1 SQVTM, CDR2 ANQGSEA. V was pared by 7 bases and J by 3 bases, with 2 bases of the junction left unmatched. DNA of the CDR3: TGCAGCGGTAGCGGGAGGTACACCGGGGAGCTGTTTTTT. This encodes CSGSGRYTGELFF.

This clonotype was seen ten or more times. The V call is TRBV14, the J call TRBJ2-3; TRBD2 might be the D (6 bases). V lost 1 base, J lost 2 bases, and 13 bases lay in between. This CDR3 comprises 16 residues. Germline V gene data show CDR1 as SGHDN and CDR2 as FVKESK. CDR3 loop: CASSQGGGVTTDTQYF. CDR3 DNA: TGTGCCAGCAGCCAAGGCGGCGGGGTTACCACAGATACGCAGTATTTT. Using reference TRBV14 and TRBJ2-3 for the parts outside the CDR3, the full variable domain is EAGVTQFPSHSVIEKGQTVTLRCDPISGHDNLYWYRRVMGKEIKFLLHFVKESKQDESGMPNNRFLAERTGGTYSTLKVQPAELEDSGVYFCASSQGGGVTTDTQYFGPGTRLTVL.

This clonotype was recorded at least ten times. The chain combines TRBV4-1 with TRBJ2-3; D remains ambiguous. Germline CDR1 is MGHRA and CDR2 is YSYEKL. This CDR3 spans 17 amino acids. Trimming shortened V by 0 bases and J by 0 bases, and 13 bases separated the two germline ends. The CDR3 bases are TGCGCCAGCAGCCAAGAAAGCAGAGCTTCTAGCACAGATACGCAGTATTTT. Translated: CASSQESRASSTDTQYF.

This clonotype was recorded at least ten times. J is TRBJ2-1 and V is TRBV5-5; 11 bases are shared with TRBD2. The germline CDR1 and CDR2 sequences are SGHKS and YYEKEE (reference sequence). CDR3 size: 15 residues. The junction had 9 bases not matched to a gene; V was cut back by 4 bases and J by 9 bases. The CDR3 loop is CASSPPGLAVGEQFF. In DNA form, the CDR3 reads TGTGCCAGCAGCCCCCCGGGACTAGCGGTCGGTGAGCAGTTCTTC.

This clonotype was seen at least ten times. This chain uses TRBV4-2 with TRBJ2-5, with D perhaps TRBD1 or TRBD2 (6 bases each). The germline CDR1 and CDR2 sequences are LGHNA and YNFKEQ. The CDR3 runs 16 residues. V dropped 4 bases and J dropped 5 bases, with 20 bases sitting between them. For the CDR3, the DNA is TGTGCCAGCAGCCCGCAAGGGGGGAGATTGGGGGAGACCCAGTACTTC. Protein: CASSPQGGRLGETQYF.

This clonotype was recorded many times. CDR3 sequence (DNA): TGCAGCGTTGTGGCGCGGTCGGGCGGAGATACGCAGTATTTT. Translating it yields CSVVARSGGDTQYF. This chain links TRBV29-1 with TRBJ2-3; no definite D call. Looked up from germline, CDR1 is SQVTM and CDR2 is ANQGSEA. V lost 4 bases and J 5 bases, leaving 16 bases between the germline ends. This CDR3 comprises 14 residues.

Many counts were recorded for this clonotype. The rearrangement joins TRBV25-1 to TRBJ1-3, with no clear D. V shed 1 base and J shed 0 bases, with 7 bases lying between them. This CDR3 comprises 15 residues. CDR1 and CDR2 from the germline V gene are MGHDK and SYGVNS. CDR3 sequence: CASSELQPSGNTIYF. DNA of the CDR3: TGTGCCAGCAGTGAATTACAGCCCTCTGGAAACACCATATATTTT.

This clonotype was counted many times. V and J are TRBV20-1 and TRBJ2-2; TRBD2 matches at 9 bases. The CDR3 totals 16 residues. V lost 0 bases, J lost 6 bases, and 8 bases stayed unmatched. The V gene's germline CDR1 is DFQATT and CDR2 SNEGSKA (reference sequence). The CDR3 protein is CSARDLASGAPGELFF. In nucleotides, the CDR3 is TGCAGTGCTAGAGATTTGGCTAGCGGGGCTCCCGGGGAGCTGTTTTTT.

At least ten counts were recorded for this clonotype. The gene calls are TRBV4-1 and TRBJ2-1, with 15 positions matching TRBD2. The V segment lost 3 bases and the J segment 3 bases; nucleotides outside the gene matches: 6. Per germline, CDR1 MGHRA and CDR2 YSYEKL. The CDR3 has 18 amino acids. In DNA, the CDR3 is TGCGCCAGCAGCCAGGCTGGGACTAGCGGGGGGTACTACAATGAGCAGTTCTTC. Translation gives CASSQAGTSGGYYNEQFF.

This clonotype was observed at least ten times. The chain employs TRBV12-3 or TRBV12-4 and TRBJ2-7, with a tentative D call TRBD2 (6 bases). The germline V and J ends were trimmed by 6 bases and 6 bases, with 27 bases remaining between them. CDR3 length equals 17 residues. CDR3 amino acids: CASSYASRGLFRAEQYF. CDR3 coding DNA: TGTGCCAGCAGCTACGCTAGCCGGGGACTGTTTCGAGCCGAGCAGTACTTC.

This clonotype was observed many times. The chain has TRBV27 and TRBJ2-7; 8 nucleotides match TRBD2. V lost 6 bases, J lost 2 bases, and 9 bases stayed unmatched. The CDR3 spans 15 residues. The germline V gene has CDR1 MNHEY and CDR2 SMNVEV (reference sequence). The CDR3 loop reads CASSKIAGPTYEQYF. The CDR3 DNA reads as TGTGCCAGCAGCAAGATAGCGGGGCCCACCTACGAGCAGTACTTC.

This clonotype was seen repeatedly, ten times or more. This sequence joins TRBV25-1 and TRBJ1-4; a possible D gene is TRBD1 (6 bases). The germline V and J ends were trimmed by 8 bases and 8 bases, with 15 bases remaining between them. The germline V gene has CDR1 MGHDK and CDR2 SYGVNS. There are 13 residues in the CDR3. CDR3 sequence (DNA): TGTGCCAGCCGCCAGGGGAATAGGGAAAAACTGTTTTTT. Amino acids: CASRQGNREKLFF.